The clone carrying this T cell receptor (beta chain) was counted a few times. Preparing the TCRbeta library involved the use of unique molecular identifiers. TCRdb analysed the PCR reads with MiXCR anew, one entry per CDR3 protein. The sample contains hundreds of thousands of distinct CDR3 sequences, approximately 16% of which appear only once. This sample is part of a study of T-cell reconstitution after alpha-beta-depleted transplantation in children. The CDR3 sequence is 14 residues long. Trimming removed 6 bases from V and 0 bases from J, with 11 bases in between. Germline CDR1 WSHSY, CDR2 SAAADI.

This specimen consisted of PBMCs from the stem cell graft donor, obtained from the stem cell graft. The clonotype originates from a human donor who donated a stem cell graft to a child with acute lymphoblastic leukemia. The genes are TRBV10-2 and TRBJ2-5; D is uncertain. Here the CDR3 reads CASRSRHDQETQYF. CDR3 in DNA: TGCGCCAGCAGGAGCCGTCACGACCAAGAGACCCAGTACTTC.